This is a list of T cell receptor beta chains from one sample in a study of T-cell reconstitution after alpha-beta-depleted transplantation in children. One entry per CDR3 protein, called by TCRdb with MiXCR from the PCR reads. The data show about 830,000 distinct CDR3 sequences, 15% to 20% seen once. This specimen consisted of PBMCs, mostly from graft donor cells, obtained 360 days after TCRalphabeta/CD19-depleted stem cell transplant. The receptors shown here come from a male patient between 10 and 17 years old who had a stem cell transplant for acute lymphoblastic leukemia, so the T cells may come from the graft donor. Each CDR3 is given with its conserved first and last residue. The D gene is left open where the match is weak. Clone size is shown for a subset of rows, as once, few, many or a class of expanded clone.

cdr3_aa,cdr3_nt,j_call,cdr3_length,clone_size,d_call,v_call
CASSSSSMTRKAEGAQYF,TGTGCCAGCAGCAGTTCCTCCATGACTAGAAAAGCGGAAGGGGCCCAGTACTTC,TRBJ2-5,18,.,.,TRBV21-1
CASSLAGTGKVTQYF,TGTGCCAGCAGTTTAGCCGGGACAGGGAAGGTGACCCAGTACTTC,TRBJ2-5,15,few,TRBD1,TRBV12-3/TRBV12-4
CASSQEPSGRYNEQFF,TGTGCCAGCAGCCAAGAACCTAGCGGGAGATACAATGAGCAGTTCTTC,TRBJ2-1,16,.,TRBD2,TRBV3-1
CASRKGGDYNEQFF,TGCGCCAGCCGGAAAGGGGGGGACTACAATGAGCAGTTCTTC,TRBJ2-1,14,few,.,TRBV5-1
CASSRSELDYYEQYF,TGTGCCAGCAGCCGGTCTGAACTAGACTATTACGAGCAGTACTTC,TRBJ2-7,15,few,.,TRBV13
CASSRDLNLEAFF,TGTGCCAGCAGCCGAGACCTAAACCTTGAAGCTTTCTTT,TRBJ1-1,13,.,.,TRBV12-3/TRBV12-4
CASSSQTGNEQYF,TGTGCCAGCAGCTCCCAGACCGGTAACGAGCAGTACTTC,TRBJ2-7,13,.,.,TRBV7-6
CASSLGPGGSYEQYF,TGTGCCAGCAGTTTAGGTCCAGGGGGCTCTTACGAGCAGTACTTC,TRBJ2-7,15,many,TRBD1,TRBV27
CASSHVAGGYEQYF,TGTGCCAGCAGCCATGTGGCGGGAGGGTACGAGCAGTACTTC,TRBJ2-7,14,.,TRBD2,TRBV4-2
CASSLASSLLGLAGYNEQFF,TGTGCCAGCAGTTTAGCCTCCTCTTTATTAGGACTAGCGGGCTACAATGAGCAGTTCTTC,TRBJ2-1,20,few,TRBD2,TRBV12-3/TRBV12-4
CASSLEASFLDEQFF,TGTGCCAGCAGTTTAGAGGCTTCCTTCTTGGATGAGCAGTTCTTC,TRBJ2-1,15,many,.,TRBV12-3/TRBV12-4
CASSFLAGVTDEQFF,TGCGCCAGCTCCTTCCTAGCGGGAGTGACAGATGAGCAGTTCTTC,TRBJ2-1,15,.,TRBD2,TRBV4-1
CASTSPRTGELFF,TGTGCCAGTACGAGCCCACGCACCGGGGAGCTGTTTTTT,TRBJ2-2,13,few,.,TRBV18
CASSWASGYTGELFF,TGTGCCAGCAGTTGGGCTAGCGGATACACCGGGGAGCTGTTTTTT,TRBJ2-2,15,.,TRBD2,TRBV27
CASSLRHSAGNQPQLF,TGTGCCAGCAGCTTGAGACACTCCGCGGGCAATCAGCCCCAGCTTTTT,TRBJ1-5,16,.,.,TRBV5-6
CASSYWTGGLGETQYF,TGCGCCAGCAGCTACTGGACAGGGGGCTTAGGAGAGACCCAGTACTTC,TRBJ2-5,16,.,TRBD1,TRBV5-1
CSASATGGQETQYF,TGCAGTGCCAGTGCGACAGGGGGTCAAGAGACCCAGTACTTC,TRBJ2-5,14,many,TRBD1,TRBV20-1
CASSLSPGLAGGVLSYEQYF,TGTGCCAGCAGTCTTTCCCCGGGACTAGCGGGAGGCGTCCTCTCCTACGAGCAGTACTTC,TRBJ2-7,20,few,TRBD2,TRBV12-3/TRBV12-4
CASSSGQGTGSPLHF,TGTGCCAGCAGCAGCGGACAGGGAACGGGTTCACCCCTCCACTTT,TRBJ1-6,15,.,TRBD1,TRBV13
CASSLGDSGYYEQYF,TGCGCCAGCAGCTTGGGGGATAGCGGATACTACGAGCAGTACTTC,TRBJ2-7,15,few,.,TRBV5-1
CASSLSDGRNQPQHF,TGTGCCAGCAGTTTATCGGACGGTCGGAATCAGCCCCAGCATTTT,TRBJ1-5,15,.,.,TRBV27
CASSLALTDEQYF,TGCGCCAGCAGCTTGGCCCTGACCGACGAGCAGTACTTC,TRBJ2-7,13,few,.,TRBV5-1
CASRSGTGGSEQYF,TGTGCCAGCAGGTCCGGGACAGGGGGCTCCGAGCAGTACTTC,TRBJ2-7,14,.,TRBD1,TRBV12-3/TRBV12-4
CASSSAGGTWNAETQYF,TGTGCCAGCAGTTCCGCTGGGGGAACATGGAATGCAGAGACCCAGTACTTC,TRBJ2-5,17,.,.,TRBV11-2
CATSRPPGTGSSYEQYF,TGTGCCACCAGCCGCCCTCCGGGAACAGGTAGCTCCTACGAGCAGTACTTC,TRBJ2-7,17,.,.,TRBV15
CSVYFLKGTGELFF,TGCAGCGTTTACTTTCTCAAAGGCACCGGGGAGCTGTTTTTT,TRBJ2-2,14,many,.,TRBV29-1
CASSLQGLSGANVLTF,TGTGCCAGCAGTCTACAAGGGCTCTCTGGGGCCAACGTCCTGACTTTC,TRBJ2-6,16,few,.,TRBV28
CASSLVFGGTDTQYF,TGTGCCAGCAGCTTGGTGTTTGGCGGCACAGATACGCAGTATTTT,TRBJ2-3,15,few,.,TRBV5-4
CASSPPRLAGGPHEQFF,TGTGCCAGCAGTCCCCCCCGACTAGCGGGAGGGCCACATGAGCAGTTCTTC,TRBJ2-1,17,.,TRBD2,TRBV27
CASTSTSGRTLRTYNEQFF,TGTGCCAGCACCTCGACTAGCGGGAGGACCCTGAGGACCTACAATGAGCAGTTCTTC,TRBJ2-1,19,.,TRBD2,TRBV12-3/TRBV12-4
CASSLVQGSTYEQYF,TGCGCCAGCAGCTTGGTACAGGGCTCCACCTACGAGCAGTACTTC,TRBJ2-7,15,.,.,TRBV5-1
CSVPSFGGRAGETQYF,TGCAGCGTGCCAAGCTTTGGCGGGAGGGCCGGGGAGACCCAGTACTTC,TRBJ2-5,16,few,TRBD2,TRBV29-1
CASSSLSGGPDTQYF,TGCGCCAGCAGCTCCCTATCGGGAGGGCCCGATACGCAGTATTTT,TRBJ2-3,15,.,TRBD2,TRBV5-1
CASSYSQVGGRSTEAFF,TGTGCCAGCAGCTATTCGCAGGTCGGGGGTCGGAGCACTGAAGCTTTCTTT,TRBJ1-1,17,many,.,TRBV7-9
CASSYEYTFYEQYF,TGTGCCAGCAGTTACGAGTACACCTTCTACGAGCAGTACTTC,TRBJ2-7,14,.,.,TRBV6-5
CASSLSDVTDTQYF,TGTGCCAGCAGTTTGTCGGACGTCACAGATACGCAGTATTTT,TRBJ2-3,14,few,.,TRBV27
CAISLAGATDTQYF,TGTGCCATCAGTTTAGCGGGAGCCACAGATACGCAGTATTTT,TRBJ2-3,14,many,TRBD2,TRBV10-3
CASSLDGSGESGTDTQYF,TGTGCCAGCAGCTTGGATGGCTCAGGGGAGAGCGGGACAGATACGCAGTATTTT,TRBJ2-3,18,.,.,TRBV5-5
CASSLTTGTVNTEAFF,TGCGCCAGCAGCTTAACAACCGGGACGGTGAACACTGAAGCTTTCTTT,TRBJ1-1,16,many,.,TRBV5-1
CSARPGGEKLFF,TGCAGTGCTAGGCCGGGAGGGGAAAAACTGTTTTTT,TRBJ1-4,12,few,.,TRBV20-1
CASSQYITGAGELFF,TGTGCCAGCAGCCAATATATAACAGGGGCCGGGGAGCTGTTTTTT,TRBJ2-2,15,few,TRBD1,TRBV4-2
CASTNRDPNYEQYF,TGCGCCAGCACCAACCGGGACCCCAACTACGAGCAGTACTTC,TRBJ2-7,14,.,.,TRBV5-1
CASRDRVSYEQYF,TGTGCCAGCAGGGACAGGGTGAGCTACGAGCAGTACTTC,TRBJ2-7,13,few,TRBD1,TRBV6-6
CSAGTLFSYEQYF,TGCAGTGCCGGGACCTTATTTTCCTACGAGCAGTACTTC,TRBJ2-7,13,.,.,TRBV20-1
CASSERGQGADIQYF,TGCGCCAGCAGTGAGAGGGGCCAGGGGGCCGACATTCAGTACTTC,TRBJ2-4,15,few,TRBD1,TRBV10-1
CASSFRTGLETQYF,TGTGCCAGCAGCTTCCGGACAGGTTTAGAGACCCAGTACTTC,TRBJ2-5,14,.,TRBD1,TRBV5-8
CASSLGGTEDTEAFF,TGCGCCAGCAGCTTGGGTGGGACAGAGGACACTGAAGCTTTCTTT,TRBJ1-1,15,few,TRBD1,TRBV5-1
CASRTTWTGASGYTF,TGTGCCAGCAGGACTACCTGGACAGGGGCGAGCGGCTACACCTTC,TRBJ1-2,15,few,TRBD1,TRBV6-5
CASSLTQPHRSYEQYF,TGTGCCAGCAGCTTAACACAGCCGCACCGTTCCTACGAGCAGTACTTC,TRBJ2-7,16,.,.,TRBV7-3
CASSWPGTGGGYTF,TGTGCCAGCAGCTGGCCTGGGACAGGGGGTGGCTACACCTTC,TRBJ1-2,14,.,TRBD1,TRBV5-4
CASSLGTSGRYIEQFF,TGTGCCAGCAGCTTAGGGACTAGCGGGAGGTATATTGAGCAGTTCTTC,TRBJ2-1,16,.,TRBD2,TRBV7-9
CASRGRGTYEQYF,TGCGCCAGCAGGGGACGCGGGACCTACGAGCAGTACTTC,TRBJ2-7,13,few,.,TRBV5-1
CASSFGGAGGGDEQFF,TGTGCCAGCAGTTTCGGGGGGGCGGGAGGTGGCGATGAGCAGTTCTTC,TRBJ2-1,16,.,TRBD2,TRBV4-2